These 30 T cell receptor beta chains came from one sample sequenced in a study of T cell responses to AZD1222 COVID-19 vaccine. TCRdb's copy holds only in-frame clones and misses some; the assay was immunoSEQ multiplex PCR. Altogether roughly 180,000 clones are present, over 75% being singletons, with the ten largest covering approximately 2.9%. The material sequenced was peripheral blood, taken on day 0 of AZD1222 vaccination. These receptors came from an adult in good health.

The chain is built from TRBV11-1 and TRBJ2-5, with D possibly matching TRBD2 (5 bases). In germline, CDR1 is SGHAT, CDR2 FQDESV (reference sequence). This CDR3 has 17 amino acids. V gave up 0 bases and J gave up 2 bases, with 16 bases separating them. The CDR3 reads CASSLARAGGWQETQYF. The CDR3 nucleotides read TGTGCCAGCAGCTTAGCGAGGGCAGGAGGATGGCAAGAGACCCAGTACTTC.

This chain connects TRBV27 to TRBJ1-1; a weak D match, TRBD1 (6 bases). The germline gives CDR1 MNHEY, CDR2 SMNVEV (reference sequence). V gave up 2 bases and J gave up 1 base, with 8 bases separating them. This CDR3 comprises 14 residues. The CDR3 reads CASSLGGRNTEAFF. In DNA form, the CDR3 reads TGTGCCAGCAGTTTAGGGGGCCGGAACACTGAAGCTTTCTTT.

The chain uses TRBV18 and TRBJ1-4; D gene uncertain. The germline V and J ends were trimmed by 3 bases and 2 bases, with 13 bases remaining between them. This CDR3 is built from 16 residues. CDR1 and CDR2 from the germline V gene are KGHSH and LQKENI. The CDR3 protein is CASSPQQGPTNEKLFF. Here the CDR3 DNA reads TGTGCCAGCTCACCCCAACAAGGGCCCACTAATGAAAAACTGTTTTTT.

The J gene is TRBJ1-1, the V gene TRBV7-9; the D gene is possibly TRBD1 (5 bases). V lost 4 bases and J lost 4, with 13 bases in between. This CDR3 has 14 amino acids. Per germline, CDR1 SEHNR and CDR2 FQNEAQ (reference sequence). CDR3 DNA sequence: TGTGCCAGCAGCTCGGGTCGGGGGAGCACTGAAGCTTTCTTT. This sequence encodes CASSSGRGSTEAFF.

V and J are TRBV27 and TRBJ1-4; no clear D. The V gene lost 5 bases and the J gene lost 2 bases, with 9 bases spanning the gap. The CDR3 is 14 amino acids. The V gene's germline CDR1 is MNHEY and CDR2 SMNVEV (reference sequence). This CDR3 reads CASSHRVTNEKLFF. CDR3 bases: TGTGCCAGCAGTCATAGGGTTACTAATGAAAAACTGTTTTTT. The variable domain in full, completed from reference TRBV27 and TRBJ1-4, reads EAQVTQNPRYLITVTGKKLTVTCSQNMNHEYMSWYRQDPGLGLRQIYYSMNVEVTDKGDVPEGYKVSRKEKRNFPLILESPSPNQTSLYFCASSHRVTNEKLFFGSGTQLSVL.

In its sample, this clone was seen a few times. The rearrangement links TRBV9 to TRBJ2-3, with 9 bases identical to TRBD1. Germline trimming cut 4 bases from V and 10 bases from J; bases unmatched to any gene: 10. The CDR3 runs 14 residues. From germline, CDR1 is SGDLS and CDR2 YYNGEE. The CDR3 DNA is TGTGCCAGCAGCCCTGGGACAGGGAGCTGGGCGCAGTATTTT. It translates to CASSPGTGSWAQYF.

The rearrangement joins TRBV7-9 to TRBJ2-7, with D uncertain. The CDR3 length is 13 residues. Looked up from germline, CDR1 is SEHNR and CDR2 is FQNEAQ (reference sequence). Between the trimmed V and J ends, which lost 8 bases and 0 bases, there was a span of 11 bases. The CDR3 DNA reads TGTGCCAGCTTCCCCCGTAGCTCCTACGAGCAGTACTTC. It codes for CASFPRSSYEQYF.

The gene calls are TRBV19 and TRBJ1-5, with unresolved D. The CDR3 is 15 amino acids. V was trimmed by 2 bases and J by 2 bases, leaving 10 bases between them. Germline V gives CDR1 LNHDA, CDR2 SQIVND (reference sequence). This chain's CDR3 is CASSIFAWGNQPQHF. The CDR3 DNA sequence: TGTGCCAGTAGTATATTTGCCTGGGGCAATCAGCCCCAGCATTTT.

This chain uses TRBV7-9 with TRBJ2-7, with TRBD2 matching over 10 bases. Germline V gene sequence: CDR1 SEHNR, CDR2 FQNEAQ (reference sequence). The V gene end was trimmed by 4 bases and the J gene end by 0 bases; junction bases not matched to a gene: 9. The CDR3 has 17 residues. Written as DNA, the CDR3 is TGTGCCAGCAGCTCGAGCGGGGGGGCCGGTCGCTCCTACGAGCAGTACTTC. This translates into CASSSSGGAGRSYEQYF.

In its sample, this clone was seen a few times. This chain uses TRBV19 with TRBJ1-1, with D unresolved. The V end was cut by 1 base, the J end by 0 bases, with 9 bases between. The CDR3 is made up of 15 amino acids. Germline V gene data show CDR1 as LNHDA and CDR2 as SQIVND (reference sequence). The CDR3 reads CASSIAPAMNTEAFF. The CDR3 DNA reads as TGTGCCAGTAGTATAGCTCCAGCCATGAACACTGAAGCTTTCTTT.

V usage is TRBV27 and J usage is TRBJ2-5; 14 bases map to TRBD2. The CDR3 has 17 residues. Germline V lookup: CDR1 MNHEY, CDR2 SMNVEV (reference sequence). The V segment lost 5 bases and the J segment 0 bases; nucleotides outside the gene matches: 5. The CDR3 protein is CASSLGLAGGYQETQYF. The CDR3 nucleotides read TGTGCCAGCAGTCTCGGACTAGCGGGGGGATACCAAGAGACCCAGTACTTC.

The gene calls are TRBV12-3 or TRBV12-4 and TRBJ1-3; D remains unclear. V lost 5 bases and J lost 4, with 9 bases in between. The CDR3 length is 13 residues. The CDR3 loop reads CASSTREGNTIYF. In DNA form, the CDR3 reads TGTGCCAGCAGTACCCGGGAGGGAAACACCATATATTTT.

This clone was picked up one time. V is TRBV6-5 and J is TRBJ1-2, with 11 bases identical to TRBD1. Germline values: CDR1 MNHEY, CDR2 SVGAGI. Losses at the gene ends were 6 bases for V and 1 base for J; bases not matched to a gene: 1. The CDR3 loop spans 14 amino acids. CDR3 sequence reads: CASRGTGGNYGYTF. The DNA for the CDR3 is TGTGCCAGCAGAGGGACAGGGGGTAACTATGGCTACACCTTC.

V usage is TRBV11-2 and J usage is TRBJ1-2; 7 bases agree with TRBD1. The germline V gene encodes CDR1 SGHAT and CDR2 FQNNGV. The V and J ends lost 5 bases and 8 bases, in that order; junction bases with no gene match: 8. The length of the CDR3 is 13 residues. CDR3 region: CASSPDRARGYTF. CDR3 DNA sequence: TGTGCCAGCAGCCCCGACAGGGCTCGAGGCTACACCTTC.

The chain combines TRBV18 with TRBJ1-2; a possible D gene is TRBD1 (6 bases). Germline V CDR1 and CDR2: KGHSH, LQKENI. This CDR3 is 13 amino acids long. The V and J ends lost 6 bases and 2 bases respectively, with 10 bases between them. In DNA, the CDR3 is TGTGCCAGCTCTCTTACAGGGAACTATGGCTACACCTTC. Protein: CASSLTGNYGYTF. Complete variable domain (other parts from reference TRBV18 and TRBJ1-2): NAGVMQNPRHLVRRRGQEARLRCSPMKGHSHVYWYRQLPEEGLKFMVYLQKENIIDESGMPKERFSAEFPKEGPSILRIQQVVRGDSAAYFCASSLTGNYGYTFGSGTRLTVV.

The chain recombines TRBV9 with TRBJ1-6, with D possibly TRBD1 on 5 matching bases. Between the trimmed V and J ends, which lost 4 bases and 6 bases, there was a span of 14 bases. The CDR3 runs 15 residues. Germline V gene sequence: CDR1 SGDLS, CDR2 YYNGEE. This chain's CDR3 is CASSTQGGRNSPLHF. For the CDR3, the DNA is TGTGCCAGCAGCACTCAGGGTGGACGTAATTCACCCCTCCACTTT.

This clone occurred once. The chain employs TRBV19 and TRBJ1-1; the D gene is possibly TRBD1 (6 bases). Germline V lookup: CDR1 LNHDA, CDR2 SQIVND (reference sequence). The CDR3 sequence is 13 residues long. The V end lost 5 bases, the J end lost 5 bases, and 12 bases lay between the germline ends. CDR3 residues: CASSSRGRTEAFF. CDR3 sequence (DNA): TGTGCCAGTAGTTCAAGGGGGAGAACTGAAGCTTTCTTT. The variable domain in full, completed from reference TRBV19 and TRBJ1-1, reads DGGITQSPKYLFRKEGQNVTLSCEQNLNHDAMYWYRQDPGQGLRLIYYSQIVNDFQKGDIAEGYSVSREKKESFPLTVTSAQKNPTAFYLCASSSRGRTEAFFGQGTRLTVV.

V gene TRBV19 combines with J gene TRBJ2-1; 9 positions match TRBD2. V was clipped by 2 bases and J by 2 bases; unmatched bases: 4. This CDR3 contains 16 residues. Per the germline V gene, CDR1 is LNHDA and CDR2 is SQIVND (reference sequence). The CDR3 sequence: CASSIMGGGAYNEQFF. The CDR3 bases are TGTGCCAGTAGTATAATGGGCGGGGGGGCCTACAATGAGCAGTTCTTC.

Here the CDR3 reads CASSLVGFGELFF. CDR3 bases: TGTGCCAGCAGCCTCGTCGGGTTCGGGGAGCTGTTTTTT. This chain links TRBV6-6 with TRBJ2-2, with D unclear. Deletions cut 6 bases from V and 7 bases from J, with 12 bases between. Germline CDR1 and CDR2: MNHNY and SVGAGI (reference sequence). This CDR3 is 13 amino acids long.

This rearrangement joins TRBV6-5 to TRBJ1-1; D gene uncertain. This CDR3 comprises 13 residues. The V gene's germline CDR1 is MNHEY and CDR2 SVGAGI. The V and J ends lost 10 bases and 0 bases respectively, with 12 bases between them. CDR3 sequence reads: CATEGSLNTEAFF. The CDR3 nucleotides read TGTGCCACGGAAGGGTCCCTGAACACTGAAGCTTTCTTT.

The chain is built from TRBV19 and TRBJ1-6; a possible D gene is TRBD1 (6 bases). CDR1 LNHDA and CDR2 SQIVND come from the germline V gene (reference sequence). V was shortened by 3 bases and J by 7 bases, with 16 bases between the two germline ends. The CDR3 has 16 residues. The DNA of the CDR3 is TGTGCCAGTAGTATTGGGGGGGGCAACCAGAATTCACCCCTCCACTTT. Its protein product is CASSIGGGNQNSPLHF. The variable domain in full, with the rest retrieved from reference TRBV19 and TRBJ1-6, is DGGITQSPKYLFRKEGQNVTLSCEQNLNHDAMYWYRQDPGQGLRLIYYSQIVNDFQKGDIAEGYSVSREKKESFPLTVTSAQKNPTAFYLCASSIGGGNQNSPLHFGNGTRLTVT.

This clone was found once. The chain carries TRBV19 and TRBJ2-5; 11 bases are a match to TRBD1. CDR3 size: 14 residues. V lost 5 bases and J lost 6; bases outside the gene matches: 5. CDR1 and CDR2 from the germline V gene are LNHDA and SQIVND (reference sequence). CDR3 sequence (DNA): TGTGCCAGTAGTTCGGACAGGGGGCTAAAGACCCAGTACTTC. It encodes CASSSDRGLKTQYF.

The rearrangement links TRBV5-1 to TRBJ1-5; TRBD1 aligns across 8 bases. Germline V gene data show CDR1 as SGHRS and CDR2 as YFSETQ. The CDR3 is 14 amino acids. V lost 6 bases to trimming and J lost 2 bases; unmatched junction nucleotides: 4. The CDR3 DNA follows: TGCGCCAGCAAGCAGGGGGCAGGCAATCAGCCCCAGCATTTT. As protein: CASKQGAGNQPQHF.

The CDR3 spells CASSGGISYNEQFF. CDR3 nucleotide sequence: TGTGCCAGCAGCGGAGGGATTTCCTACAATGAGCAGTTCTTC. The chain employs TRBV7-2 and TRBJ2-1; weak D call: TRBD2 (6 bases). The CDR3 contains 14 residues. Germline lookup yields CDR1 SGHTA and CDR2 FQGNSA. V lost 5 bases and J 1 base, leaving 9 bases between the germline ends.

The CDR3 loop reads CASSQNRGTVAGYTF. CDR3 bases: TGTGCCAGCAGCCAGAACAGGGGAACGGTCGCCGGCTACACCTTC. This chain links TRBV14 with TRBJ1-2; 7 bases match TRBD1. CDR1 is SGHDN, CDR2 FVKESK, per germline. The CDR3 is made up of 15 amino acids. V shed 3 bases, J shed 8 bases, and the junction held 12 bases outside the gene matches.

The gene calls are TRBV4-3 and TRBJ1-4; D possibly corresponds to TRBD1 (6 bases). Germline V lookup: CDR1 LGHNA, CDR2 YSLEER. The CDR3 totals 18 residues. Trimming pared 3 bases from V and 0 bases from J, leaving 17 bases between. CDR3 sequence: CASSQGGRIRATNEKLFF. CDR3 nucleotide sequence: TGCGCCAGCAGCCAGGGGGGCAGGATCCGTGCAACTAATGAAAAACTGTTTTTT.

This clone was detected only a few times. Here the CDR3 reads CASGRGDYEQYF. The CDR3 DNA reads as TGTGCCAGTGGCAGGGGAGACTACGAGCAGTACTTC. The V gene is TRBV19, the J gene TRBJ2-7; D is possibly TRBD1 (6 bases). The CDR3 has 12 residues. Trimming took off 8 bases at V and 3 bases at J, with 11 bases between the two ends. Germline CDR1 and CDR2: LNHDA and SQIVND (reference sequence).

The gene calls are TRBV9 and TRBJ2-1, with D perhaps TRBD2 (6 bases). Germline loops: CDR1 SGDLS, CDR2 YYNGEE. The CDR3 has 15 amino acids. Between the trimmed V and J ends, which lost 0 bases and 3 bases, there was a span of 10 bases. As DNA, the CDR3 is TGTGCCAGCAGCGTAGGAGGACTAATCTACAATGAGCAGTTCTTC. It translates to CASSVGGLIYNEQFF.

J is TRBJ2-2 and V is TRBV7-9; D might be TRBD1 (5 bases). V lost 2 bases and J lost 6, with 25 bases in between. There are 19 residues in the CDR3. Per the germline V gene, CDR1 is SEHNR and CDR2 is FQNEAQ (reference sequence). This chain's CDR3 is CASSLILTGAPEKAGELFF. CDR3 bases: TGTGCCAGCAGCTTAATACTTACTGGGGCGCCCGAGAAGGCCGGGGAGCTGTTTTTT.

V and J are TRBV6-5 and TRBJ2-7; 9 nucleotides line up with TRBD1. The length of the CDR3 is 14 residues. Trimming took 6 bases from V and 0 from J; bases not matched to a gene: 3. In germline, CDR1 is MNHEY, CDR2 SVGAGI. The DNA of the CDR3 is TGTGCCAGCAGCAGGGACAGGGACTCCTACGAGCAGTACTTC. Protein sequence: CASSRDRDSYEQYF.